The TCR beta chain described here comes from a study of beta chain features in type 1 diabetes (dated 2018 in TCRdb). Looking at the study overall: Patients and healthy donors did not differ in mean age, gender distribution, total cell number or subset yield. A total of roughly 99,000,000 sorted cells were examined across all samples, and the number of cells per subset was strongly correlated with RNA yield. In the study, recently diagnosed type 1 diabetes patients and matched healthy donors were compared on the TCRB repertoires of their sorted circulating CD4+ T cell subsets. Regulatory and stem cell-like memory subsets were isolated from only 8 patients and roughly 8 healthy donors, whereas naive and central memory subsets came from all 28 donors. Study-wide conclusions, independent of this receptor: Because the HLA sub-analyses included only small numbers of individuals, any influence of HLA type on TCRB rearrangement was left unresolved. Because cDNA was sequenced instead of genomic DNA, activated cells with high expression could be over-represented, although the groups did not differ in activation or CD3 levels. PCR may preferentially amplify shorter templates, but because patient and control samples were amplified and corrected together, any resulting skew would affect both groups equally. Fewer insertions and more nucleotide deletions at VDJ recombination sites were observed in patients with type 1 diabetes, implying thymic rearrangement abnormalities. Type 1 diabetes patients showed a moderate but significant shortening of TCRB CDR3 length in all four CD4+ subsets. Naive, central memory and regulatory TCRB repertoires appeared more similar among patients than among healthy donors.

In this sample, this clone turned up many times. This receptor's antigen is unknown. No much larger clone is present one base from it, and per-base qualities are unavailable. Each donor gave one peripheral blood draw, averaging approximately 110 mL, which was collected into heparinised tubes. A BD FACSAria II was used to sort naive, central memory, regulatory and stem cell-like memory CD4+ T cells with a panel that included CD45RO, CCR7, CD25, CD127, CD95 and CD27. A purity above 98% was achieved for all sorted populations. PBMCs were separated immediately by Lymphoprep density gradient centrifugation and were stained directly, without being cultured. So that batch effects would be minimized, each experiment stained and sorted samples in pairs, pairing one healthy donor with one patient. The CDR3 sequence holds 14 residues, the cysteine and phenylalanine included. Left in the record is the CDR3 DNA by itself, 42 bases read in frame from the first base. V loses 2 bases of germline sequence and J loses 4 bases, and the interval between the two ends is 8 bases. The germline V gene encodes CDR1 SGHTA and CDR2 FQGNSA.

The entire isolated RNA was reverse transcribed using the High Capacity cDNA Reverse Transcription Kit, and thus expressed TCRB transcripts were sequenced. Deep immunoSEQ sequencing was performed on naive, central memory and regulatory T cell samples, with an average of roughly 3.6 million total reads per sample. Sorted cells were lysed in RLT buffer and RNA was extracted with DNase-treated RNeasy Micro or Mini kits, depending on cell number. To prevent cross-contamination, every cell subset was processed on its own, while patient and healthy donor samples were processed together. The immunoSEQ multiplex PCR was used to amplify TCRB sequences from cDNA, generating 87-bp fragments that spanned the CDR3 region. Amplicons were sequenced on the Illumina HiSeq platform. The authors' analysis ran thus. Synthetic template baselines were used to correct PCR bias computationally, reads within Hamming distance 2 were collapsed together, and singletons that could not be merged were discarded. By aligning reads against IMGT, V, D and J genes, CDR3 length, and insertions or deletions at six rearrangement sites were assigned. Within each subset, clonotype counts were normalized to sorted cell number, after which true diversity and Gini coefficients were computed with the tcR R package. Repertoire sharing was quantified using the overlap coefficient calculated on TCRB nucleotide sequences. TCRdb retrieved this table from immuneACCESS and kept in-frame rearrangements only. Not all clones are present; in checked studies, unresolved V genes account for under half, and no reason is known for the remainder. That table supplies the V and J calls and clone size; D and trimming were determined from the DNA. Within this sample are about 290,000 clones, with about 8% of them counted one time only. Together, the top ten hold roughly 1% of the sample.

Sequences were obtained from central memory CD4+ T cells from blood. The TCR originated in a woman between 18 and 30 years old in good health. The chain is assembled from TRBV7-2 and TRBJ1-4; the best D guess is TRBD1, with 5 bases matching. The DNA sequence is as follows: TGTGCCAGCAGCTTACAGGGACGTAATGAAAAACTGTTTTTT. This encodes CASSLQGRNEKLFF.